This T cell receptor beta chain appears in the sequencing data of a study of siplizumab effects on memory and regulatory T cells. Study-wide results and caveats: Sequences below about 10^-5 frequency were poorly captured, limiting mapping of alloreactive clones. Naive T cells apparently outstripped memory cells in diversity and seemed major alloresponse contributors.

Every sample had approximately 10^5 of its TCR templates assayed. The data were produced by immunoSEQ multiplex PCR, yet TCRdb's version contains in-frame clones alone and is incomplete. Among some 100,000 clones, over 90% were seen once, and the ten largest hold 1% to 1.5%. For this clone: Its antigen is unidentified.

V lost 5 bases to trimming and J lost 0 bases; unmatched junction nucleotides: 9. This CDR3 has 16 residues. CDR1 and CDR2 (germline): LNHDA, SQIVND (reference sequence). V usage is TRBV19 and J usage is TRBJ2-7, with TRBD2 matching over 8 bases. The receptor's source is a human donor in good health. Sequenced sample: non-Treg CD4+ T cells sorted from blood. The DNA for the CDR3 is TGTGCCAGTAGTCCCCAGGGACTAGTTAACTCCTACGAGCAGTACTTC. This encodes CASSPQGLVNSYEQYF.